One sample yielded the 25 T cell receptor beta chains listed below, sequenced in a study of T-cell reconstitution after alpha-beta-depleted transplantation in children. Unique molecular identifiers were incorporated into the prepared TCRbeta library. From the PCR reads, TCRdb called clonotypes with MiXCR, one entry per CDR3 protein. The profile shows just under 350,000 distinct CDR3 sequences, around 16% of them singletons. The input for sequencing was PBMCs, mostly from graft donor cells, taken 360 days after TCRalphabeta/CD19-depleted stem cell transplant. The source of these receptors is a male patient between 2 and 10 years old who had a stem cell transplant for acute lymphoblastic leukemia, so the T cells may come from the graft donor.

V gene TRBV20-1 combines with J gene TRBJ2-3; 13 bases agree with TRBD2. The CDR3 is made up of 14 amino acids. Losses at the gene ends were 5 bases for V and 4 bases for J; bases not matched to a gene: 3. Germline values: CDR1 DFQATT, CDR2 SNEGSKA (reference sequence). The CDR3 nucleotides are TGCAGTGCTCAAACTAGCGGGGGGGCAGATACGCAGTATTTT. The encoded protein is CSAQTSGGADTQYF.

Concerning this clonotype itself: An end of the junction does not agree with germline; a read error may underlie this. This chain links TRBV12-3 or TRBV12-4 with TRBJ2-2; 9 bases match TRBD1. The CDR3 loop spans 16 amino acids. CDR3 amino acids: CTSRATGTGRTGELFF. The CDR3 coding sequence is TGTACCAGCCGAGCAACCGGGACAGGGAGGACCGGGGAGCTGTTTTTT.

This clonotype was observed a handful of times. The chain is built from TRBV18 and TRBJ2-5; D uncertain. Trimming cost V 1 base and J 4 bases, with 13 bases left between them. CDR3 length equals 15 residues. The V gene's germline CDR1 is KGHSH and CDR2 LQKENI. The CDR3 DNA is TGTGCCAGCTCACCACGTCCAGGAATGGGAGAGACCCAGTACTTC. It translates to CASSPRPGMGETQYF.

With respect to this clonotype: One end of the junction fails to match germline, which may point to a read error. This chain joins TRBV7-7 and TRBJ2-5; 8 bases are a match to TRBD2. CDR3 length: 16 amino acids. The germline CDR1 and CDR2 sequences are SSHAT and FNYEAQ (reference sequence). Written as DNA, the CDR3 is TGTGCTAGCAGCTTAGTACTAAGCGGGAGTGGGGAGACCCAGTACTTC. It yields the protein CASSLVLSGSGETQYF.

This clonotype has more than one count but fewer than ten. The rearrangement uses TRBV4-1 and TRBJ2-3; D may match TRBD1 or TRBD2 (6 bases each). Germline CDR1 and CDR2: MGHRA and YSYEKL. The V gene lost 0 bases and the J gene lost 2 bases, with 12 bases spanning the gap. The CDR3 extends over 16 amino acids. CDR3 protein: CASSQDTGRSTDTQYF. In DNA, the CDR3 is TGCGCCAGCAGCCAAGATACAGGGAGGTCCACAGATACGCAGTATTTT.

This clonotype was found many times. The chain employs TRBV12-3 or TRBV12-4 and TRBJ2-5; D is uncertain. This CDR3 has 10 residues. V gave up 8 bases and J gave up 5 bases, with 6 bases separating them. The CDR3 loop is CASGWETQYF. CDR3 DNA sequence: TGTGCCAGCGGGTGGGAGACCCAGTACTTC.

The genes are TRBV7-9 and TRBJ1-1, with 9 bases lining up with TRBD1. Trimming removed 5 bases from V and 0 bases from J; junction bases left unmatched: 19. CDR3 length equals 20 residues. Germline V lookup: CDR1 SEHNR, CDR2 FQNEAQ (reference sequence). This CDR3 reads CASSPKPATGGKHVNTEAFF. CDR3 coding DNA: TGTGCCAGCAGCCCCAAACCCGCGACAGGGGGAAAGCACGTGAACACTGAAGCTTTCTTT.

The chain links TRBV6-5 to TRBJ2-7; 9 bases align to TRBD1. The V gene's germline CDR1 is MNHEY and CDR2 SVGAGI. The CDR3 extends over 14 amino acids. The trim removed 6 bases at V and 4 bases at J, leaving 7 bases unmatched. CDR3 bases: TGTGCCAGCAGGATACAGGGGGCGGCTTACGAGCAGTACTTC. Translation: CASRIQGAAYEQYF.

This chain links TRBV5-4 with TRBJ1-4, with TRBD1 matching 7 bases. The ends lost 4 bases at V and 6 bases at J; junction bases unmatched: 6. This CDR3 comprises 14 residues. CDR1 and CDR2 (germline): SGHNT, YYREEE (reference sequence). The DNA of the CDR3 is TGTGCCAGCAGCAAACAGGGGCAGGATGAAAAACTGTTTTTT. Amino acids: CASSKQGQDEKLFF.

This clonotype was counted only a few times. The J gene is TRBJ1-6, the V gene TRBV11-2, with D perhaps TRBD1 (6 bases). Trimming removed 1 base at V and 7 bases at J, with 20 bases between. CDR3 length: 18 residues. Looked up from germline, CDR1 is SGHAT and CDR2 is FQNNGV. The chain's CDR3 is CASSLGWRGLKFNSPLHF. The CDR3 bases are TGTGCCAGCAGCTTAGGGTGGCGGGGGCTTAAGTTCAATTCACCCCTCCACTTT.

With regard to this clonotype: One end of the junction fails to match germline, which may point to a read error. V is TRBV14 and J is TRBJ2-3; the D gene is possibly TRBD2 (6 bases). This CDR3 has 14 residues. Germline CDR1 reads SGHDN; CDR2 reads FVKESK. CDR3 in amino acids: CASRHGGTTDTQYF. The CDR3 region has the DNA TGTGCCAGCCGCCACGGGGGAACCACAGATACGCAGTATTTT.

This clonotype was counted only a few times. The chain recombines TRBV28 with TRBJ2-4; 8 bases match TRBD2. Germline assignment: CDR1 MDHEN and CDR2 SYDVKM. V lost 3 bases, J lost 9 bases, and 13 bases stayed unmatched. The CDR3 is 16 residues long. CDR3 nucleotides: TGTGCCAGCAGTTTGAGTGGACTAGGGACTAGGGGCATTCAGTACTTC. Protein: CASSLSGLGTRGIQYF.

The chain recombines TRBV20-1 with TRBJ2-7; 10 bases match TRBD2. The CDR3 has 14 amino acids. Unmatched junction bases numbered 7, after V lost 3 bases and J lost 5 bases. Germline-derived CDR1 and CDR2 are DFQATT and SNEGSKA (reference sequence). CDR3 bases: TGCAGTGCTAGGGGACTAGCGTACCCCCACGAGCAGTACTTC. Translation: CSARGLAYPHEQYF.

V and J are TRBV7-2 and TRBJ2-5; 12 bases align to TRBD2. Germline CDR1 and CDR2: SGHTA and FQGNSA. CDR3 size: 16 residues. V dropped 0 bases and J dropped 5; count of bases not matched to a gene: 4. CDR3 residues: CASSLARLAGAETQYF. CDR3 bases: TGTGCCAGCAGCTTAGCCAGACTAGCGGGGGCGGAGACCCAGTACTTC.

This clonotype was detected many times. A read error may produce the germline difference seen at one junction end. The chain couples TRBV5-1 to TRBJ2-2; no firm D call. Germline values: CDR1 SGHRS, CDR2 YFSETQ. The CDR3 runs to 13 residues. CDR3 region: CASSLAGTGELFF. DNA of the CDR3: TGTGCCAGCAGTTTAGCCGGTACCGGGGAGCTGTTTTTT.

With respect to this clonotype: The final CDR3 position lacks the conserved phenylalanine or tryptophan, pointing to a likely read error. The DNA is omitted, as the CDR3 cannot be located on it reliably, and the CDR3 follows TCRdb's listing. The chain is built from TRBV18 and TRBJ2-3; TRBD1, the table's D call, lacks a check against the DNA. CDR1 and CDR2 (germline): KGHSH, LQKENI. The CDR3 spans 10 residues, counting both ends. This chain's CDR3 is CASSPRNRPR.

The chain uses TRBV30 and TRBJ1-1; no definite D call. The CDR3 loop spans 13 amino acids. The germline V gene encodes CDR1 GTSNPN and CDR2 SVGIG (reference sequence). V dropped 4 bases and J dropped 0 bases, with 9 bases sitting between them. CDR3 loop: CAWTWTLNTEAFF. In nucleotides, the CDR3 is TGTGCCTGGACGTGGACGTTGAACACTGAAGCTTTCTTT.

The chain carries TRBV29-1 and TRBJ2-1, with D possibly TRBD2 on 6 matching bases. This CDR3 contains 14 residues. Deletions cut 1 base from V and 5 bases from J, with 12 bases between. CDR1 and CDR2 from the germline V gene are SQVTM and ANQGSEA. This CDR3 reads CSVEVLALDNEQFF. The DNA of the CDR3 is TGCAGCGTTGAAGTACTAGCCTTGGACAATGAGCAGTTCTTC.

This rearrangement joins TRBV9 to TRBJ2-7; 9 bases are shared with TRBD1. Germline loops: CDR1 SGDLS, CDR2 YYNGEE. V shed 0 bases and J 3 bases; nucleotides not matched to a gene: 4. CDR3 length equals 15 residues. The chain's CDR3 is CASSVEGTGIYEQYF. CDR3 in DNA: TGTGCCAGCAGCGTAGAAGGGACAGGGATCTACGAGCAGTACTTC.

V is TRBV27 and J is TRBJ2-7, with 9 positions matching TRBD2. Germline values: CDR1 MNHEY, CDR2 SMNVEV (reference sequence). This CDR3 region has 14 residues. V lost 6 bases and J lost 0; bases outside the gene matches: 3. CDR3 in amino acids: CASRASGVSYEQYF. For the CDR3, the DNA is TGTGCCAGCAGAGCTAGCGGGGTCTCCTACGAGCAGTACTTC.

This clonotype has a handful of counts. The genes are TRBV18 and TRBJ2-7; D is unresolved. CDR3 length: 11 amino acids. CDR1 KGHSH and CDR2 LQKENI come from the germline V gene. With 5 bases removed from V and 6 bases from J, the gap between germline ends came to 8 bases. CDR3 residues: CASSAPGEQYF. In nucleotides, the CDR3 is TGTGCCAGCTCAGCCCCTGGCGAGCAGTACTTC. Drawing the rest from reference TRBV18 and TRBJ2-7, the complete variable domain is NAGVMQNPRHLVRRRGQEARLRCSPMKGHSHVYWYRQLPEEGLKFMVYLQKENIIDESGMPKERFSAEFPKEGPSILRIQQVVRGDSAAYFCASSAPGEQYFGPGTRLTVT.

This clonotype came up once. The chain couples TRBV28 to TRBJ2-7; 7 nucleotides agree with TRBD2. J was trimmed by 3 bases and V by 4 bases; bases with no gene match: 12. The CDR3 is 16 amino acids. The germline V gene encodes CDR1 MDHEN and CDR2 SYDVKM. CDR3 in DNA: TGTGCCAGCAGTTCATTCCTAGCTTGGGGGGGCTACGAGCAGTACTTC. Protein product: CASSSFLAWGGYEQYF.

This clonotype was detected a few times. V is TRBV5-1 and J is TRBJ2-3; no definite D call. Germline V gives CDR1 SGHRS, CDR2 YFSETQ. The V end was cut by 5 bases, the J end by 6 bases, with 16 bases between. The CDR3 length is 14 residues. This CDR3 reads CASSRQDTADTQYF. The CDR3 nucleotides are TGCGCCAGCAGTCGCCAAGACACTGCGGATACGCAGTATTTT.

The chain is built from TRBV7-3 and TRBJ2-2, with D possibly being TRBD1 (6 bases). The CDR3 sequence is 17 residues long. Trimming stripped 0 bases from V and 5 bases from J, with 16 bases between. In germline, CDR1 is SGHTA, CDR2 FQGTGA. In DNA, the CDR3 is TGTGCCAGCAGCTTAACAAAAGGCAGGGGTAGAACCGGGGAGCTGTTTTTT. Translating it yields CASSLTKGRGRTGELFF.

This clonotype was recorded at least ten times. V usage is TRBV12-3 or TRBV12-4 and J usage is TRBJ2-7; tentative D call: TRBD2 (5 bases). With 3 bases removed from V and 1 base from J, the gap between germline ends came to 10 bases. The CDR3 totals 14 residues. CDR3 protein: CASSFWRKSYEQYF. The CDR3 nucleotides are TGTGCCAGCAGTTTTTGGAGGAAATCCTACGAGCAGTACTTC.